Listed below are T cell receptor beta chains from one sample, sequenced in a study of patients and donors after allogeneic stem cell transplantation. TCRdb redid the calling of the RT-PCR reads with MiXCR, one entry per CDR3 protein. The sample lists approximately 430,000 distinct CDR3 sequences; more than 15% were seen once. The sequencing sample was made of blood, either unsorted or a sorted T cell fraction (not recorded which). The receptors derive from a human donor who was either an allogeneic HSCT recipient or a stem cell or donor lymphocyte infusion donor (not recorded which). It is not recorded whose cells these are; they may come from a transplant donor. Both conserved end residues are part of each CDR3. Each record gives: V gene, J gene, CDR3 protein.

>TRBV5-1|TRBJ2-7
CASSLGQASHYEQYF
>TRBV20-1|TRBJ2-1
CSARGAPNYNEQFF
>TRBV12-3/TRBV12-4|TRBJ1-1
CASSLGQLNEAFF
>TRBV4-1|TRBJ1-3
CASSPVGNTIYF
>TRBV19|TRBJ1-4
CASSGRWANEKLFF
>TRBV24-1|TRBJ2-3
CATSDSGEADTQYF
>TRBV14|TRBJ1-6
CASSLPGRRPGTLHF
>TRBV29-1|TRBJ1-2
CSVIPGQGDYGYTF
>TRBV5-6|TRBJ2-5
CASSFDRDGTQYF
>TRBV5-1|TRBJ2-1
CASSWTGTEQFF
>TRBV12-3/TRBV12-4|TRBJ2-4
CASRLMEGGIQYF
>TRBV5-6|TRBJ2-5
CASSSQGQGRETQYF
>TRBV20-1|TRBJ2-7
CSARDLAASYEQYF
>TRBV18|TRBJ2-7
CASSPDNRGEQYF
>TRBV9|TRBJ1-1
CASSVVVGAPTEAFF
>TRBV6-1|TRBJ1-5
CASPGEDQPQHF
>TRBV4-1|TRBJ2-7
CASSPSGHDSPAYEQYF
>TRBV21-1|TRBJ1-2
CASSPDRGHGYTF
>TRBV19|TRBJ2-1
CASSPGTVPGNEQFF
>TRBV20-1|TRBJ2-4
CSAFPPSSVVKNIQYF
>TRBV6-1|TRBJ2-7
CASRLPGQGIHEQYF
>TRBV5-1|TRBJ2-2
CASSPPRGTGNTGELFF
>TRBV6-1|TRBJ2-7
CASSVIAGGYGMSQYF
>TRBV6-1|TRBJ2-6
CASMGGVGANVLTF
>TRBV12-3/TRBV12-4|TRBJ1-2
CASSLNKGYGYTF
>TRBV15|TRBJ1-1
CATSRDRGPEAFF
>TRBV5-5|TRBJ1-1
CASSLAGRRGTEAFF
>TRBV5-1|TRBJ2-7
CASSLGLSGSYEQYF
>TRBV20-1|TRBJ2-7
CSATSWGYEQYF
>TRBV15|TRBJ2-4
CATSRDNSGGGIQYF
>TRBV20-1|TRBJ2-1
CSARDLAGGGPNEQFF
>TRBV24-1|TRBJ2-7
CATSDLGQGADEQYF
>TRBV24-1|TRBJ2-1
CATSVGGQVYEQFF
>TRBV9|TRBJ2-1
CASSEVGTRFGEQFF
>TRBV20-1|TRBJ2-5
CSAEPGQQETQYF
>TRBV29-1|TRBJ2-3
CSVEDPRTSGSIDTQYF